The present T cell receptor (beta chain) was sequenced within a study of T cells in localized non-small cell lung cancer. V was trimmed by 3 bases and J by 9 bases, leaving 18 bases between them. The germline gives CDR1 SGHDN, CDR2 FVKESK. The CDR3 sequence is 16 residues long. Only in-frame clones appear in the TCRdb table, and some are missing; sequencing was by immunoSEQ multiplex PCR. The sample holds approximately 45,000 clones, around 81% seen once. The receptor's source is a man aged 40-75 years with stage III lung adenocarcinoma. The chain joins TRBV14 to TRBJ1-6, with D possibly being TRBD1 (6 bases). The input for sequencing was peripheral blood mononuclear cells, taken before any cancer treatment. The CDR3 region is CASSHRGGGLSSPLHF. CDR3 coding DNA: TGTGCCAGCAGCCACCGGGGAGGGGGTCTTAGTTCACCCCTCCACTTT. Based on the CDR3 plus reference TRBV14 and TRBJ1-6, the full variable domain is EAGVTQFPSHSVIEKGQTVTLRCDPISGHDNLYWYRRVMGKEIKFLLHFVKESKQDESGMPNNRFLAERTGGTYSTLKVQPAELEDSGVYFCASSHRGGGLSSPLHFGNGTRLTVT.